These T cell receptor beta chains were read from a single sample in a study of T-cell reconstitution after alpha-beta-depleted transplantation in children. TCRdb re-called the PCR reads through MiXCR, storing one row per CDR3 protein. Among hundreds of thousands of distinct CDR3 sequences, about 9.4% were seen once, and the ten largest hold less than 9%. The sample in question was PBMCs, obtained before TCRalphabeta/CD19-depleted stem cell transplant. Receptors were obtained from a boy in the first two years of life with acute myeloid leukemia, due to receive a stem cell transplant. The CDR3 runs from the conserved cysteine through the conserved F or W. D genes are given only for firm matches. Part of the rows lack a size; the others show once, few, many or a class for expanded clones.

d_call,j_call,clone_size,v_call,cdr3_nt,cdr3_aa
-,TRBJ1-6,-,TRBV27,TGTGCCAGCAGTTTCCAACAGGGAAGTTCACCCCTCCACTTT,CASSFQQGSSPLHF
TRBD1,TRBJ1-2,many,TRBV5-1,TGCGCCAGCAGCTCAACCTGGGACAGTCTTTATGGCTACACCTTC,CASSSTWDSLYGYTF
TRBD1,TRBJ2-7,-,TRBV2,TGTGCCAGCAGTGGTCCCTACAGGGGGGTCTACGAGCAGTACTTC,CASSGPYRGVYEQYF
-,TRBJ1-2,-,TRBV12-3/TRBV12-4,TGTGCCAGCAGTTTTCAGGGGTTTGGCAATGGCTACACCTTC,CASSFQGFGNGYTF
TRBD2,TRBJ2-7,many,TRBV9,TGTGCCAGCAGCGTAGGGACTAGCGGGAGCGAGCAGTACTTC,CASSVGTSGSEQYF
TRBD1,TRBJ2-2,-,TRBV20-1,TGCTGTGCTGTTTCGCCTCCGGGACAGGACGTCACCGGGGAGCTGTTTTTT,CCAVSPPGQDVTGELFF
TRBD2,TRBJ2-7,-,TRBV12-3/TRBV12-4,TGTGCCAGCAGTTTTAGACTAGCGGGAGTATTCGGCTACGAGCAGTACTTC,CASSFRLAGVFGYEQYF
-,TRBJ1-3,-,TRBV28,TGTGCCAGCAGTTTGGTTGAGGCTGGAAACACCATATATTTT,CASSLVEAGNTIYF
-,TRBJ2-7,-,TRBV20-1,TGCAGTGCCCCGGTTGCGACGGGGGCCACCTACGAGCAGTACTTC,CSAPVATGATYEQYF
TRBD2,TRBJ2-7,many,TRBV20-1,TGCAGTGCCATTATAGCGGGCCGCTCCTACGAGCAGTACTTC,CSAIIAGRSYEQYF
-,TRBJ2-7,many,TRBV7-2,TGTGCCAGCACCGACAGCTCCTACGAGCAGTACTTC,CASTDSSYEQYF
-,TRBJ2-7,few,TRBV19,TGTGCCAGTAGCCTAAGGGAGACAGGAGGCTACGAGCAGTACTTC,CASSLRETGGYEQYF
-,TRBJ1-6,many,TRBV6-2/TRBV6-3,TGTGCCAGCAGTTACCAGGGGTCTAATTCACCCCTCCACTTT,CASSYQGSNSPLHF
TRBD1,TRBJ2-1,many,TRBV7-9,TGTGCCAGCAGCTACAGGGGTGGGGGCAATGAGCAGTTCTTC,CASSYRGGGNEQFF
TRBD2,TRBJ2-1,many,TRBV5-4,TGTGCCAGCAGCCAGCGTCTAGCGGGAGACGATGAGCAGTTCTTC,CASSQRLAGDDEQFF
-,TRBJ2-5,many,TRBV6-2/TRBV6-3,TGTGCCAGCAGTTACTCGTGGCCAAATGGCGAGACCCAGTACTTC,CASSYSWPNGETQYF
TRBD1,TRBJ2-5,few,TRBV30,TGTGCCTGGGACTGGGGGACAGGGACGGGAGAGACCCAGTACTTC,CAWDWGTGTGETQYF
-,TRBJ2-7,-,TRBV18,TGTGCCAGCTCACCTCTGGACTACGAGCAGTACTTC,CASSPLDYEQYF
TRBD2,TRBJ2-3,-,TRBV18,TGTGCCAGCTCACCCGGGCTAGCGGGAGCGATAGATACGCAGTATTTT,CASSPGLAGAIDTQYF
-,TRBJ2-3,few,TRBV24-1,TGTGCCACCAGTGATTTGTCGGGGGCTGATACGCAGTATTTT,CATSDLSGADTQYF
TRBD2,TRBJ2-6,many,TRBV11-2,TGTGCCAGCAGCTCCCGCACTGGTAGCGGGACCTCTGGGGCCAACGTCCTGACTTTC,CASSSRTGSGTSGANVLTF
TRBD2,TRBJ2-3,many,TRBV11-2,TGTGCCAGCAGCTTCCCGGGACTAGCGGGAACGGATACGCAGTATTTT,CASSFPGLAGTDTQYF
-,TRBJ2-2,-,TRBV12-3/TRBV12-4,TGTGCCAGCAGTTCTCGGGACATCACCGGGGAGCTGTTTTTT,CASSSRDITGELFF
-,TRBJ1-4,few,TRBV20-1,TGCAGTGCTGGTACCAATGAAAAACTGTTTTTT,CSAGTNEKLFF
-,TRBJ1-4,few,TRBV29-1,TGCAGCGCCACGGGGGGCAATGAAAAACTGTTTTTT,CSATGGNEKLFF
-,TRBJ2-1,many,TRBV2,TGTGCCAGCAGTGAAGCGGATTACTACAATGAGCAGTTCTTC,CASSEADYYNEQFF
-,TRBJ2-7,many,TRBV5-1,TGCGCCAGCAAAGGGGTACAAGGGTACAGCTCCTACGAGCAGTACTTC,CASKGVQGYSSYEQYF
TRBD2,TRBJ2-1,many,TRBV15,TGTGCCACCAGCAGAGAGTCGACTAGCAGAGACAATGAGCAGTTCTTC,CATSRESTSRDNEQFF
-,TRBJ2-2,few,TRBV9,TGTGCCAGCAGTGGGGGGTCGGGAGAGGTGGAAACGAACACCGGGGAGCTGTTTTTT,CASSGGSGEVETNTGELFF
-,TRBJ2-3,few,TRBV12-3/TRBV12-4,TGTGCCAGCAAGCGATCTAGCACTAGCACAGATACGCAGTATTTT,CASKRSSTSTDTQYF
-,TRBJ1-4,few,TRBV4-3,TGCGCCAGCAGCCAAGACATTGGGGACGGAGAGGAAAAACTGTTTTTT,CASSQDIGDGEEKLFF
-,TRBJ1-5,once,TRBV2,TGTACCTGCAGTTTCGGGGGCGTTCAGCCCCAGCATTTT,CTCSFGGVQPQHF
-,TRBJ1-6,-,TRBV10-3,TGTGCCGTGAGGGGGGCCCCTCTGAGCTCCTATAATTCACCCCTCCACTTT,CAVRGAPLSSYNSPLHF
TRBD1,TRBJ2-1,many,TRBV12-3/TRBV12-4,TGTGCCAGCAGTACGGGACAGTTAGGGAATGAGCAGTTCTTC,CASSTGQLGNEQFF
-,TRBJ1-5,-,TRBV20-1,TGCAGCACTTGGAAAGGGATGTTTAATCAGCCCCAGCATTTT,CSTWKGMFNQPQHF
-,TRBJ2-3,-,TRBV24-1,TGTGCCACCAGTGATTCCGGGACGTTACGGAATACGCAGTATTTT,CATSDSGTLRNTQYF
TRBD2,TRBJ2-1,many,TRBV20-1,TGCAGTGCTAGAAGCGGGGCGAATGAGCAGTTCTTC,CSARSGANEQFF
TRBD1,TRBJ1-4,many,TRBV7-8,TGTGCCAGCAGCTCTGTCCGGACAGGGGATGAAAAACTGTTTTTT,CASSSVRTGDEKLFF
-,TRBJ2-1,many,TRBV6-1,TGTGCCAGCAGGGAAAGGGCCTCCTACAATGAGCAGTTCTTC,CASRERASYNEQFF
-,TRBJ2-2,many,TRBV7-8,TGTGCCAGCCATTACAGGGTGACCGGGGAGCTGTTTTTT,CASHYRVTGELFF
TRBD1,TRBJ2-3,few,TRBV7-3,TGTGCCAGCAGCTCGACAGGGGCACATACGCAGTATTTT,CASSSTGAHTQYF
TRBD2,TRBJ2-5,few,TRBV3-1,TGTGCCAGCAGCCTTCTACCATTCTCTAGCGGGGTACAAGAGACCCAGTACTTC,CASSLLPFSSGVQETQYF
-,TRBJ1-3,many,TRBV27,TGTGCCAGCAGTTTGGAGGGGCCTGGAAACACCATATATTTT,CASSLEGPGNTIYF
-,TRBJ2-7,-,TRBV21-1,TGTGCCAGCAGTAGATCGGGACTTAATCGGCAGTACTTC,CASSRSGLNRQYF
-,TRBJ2-2,many,TRBV5-5,TGTGCCAGCAGCTTGCATAGTCGGGAAACCGGGGAGCTGTTTTTT,CASSLHSRETGELFF
-,TRBJ1-6,many,TRBV28,TGTGCCAGCACCTCCGGTAATTCACCCCTCCACTTT,CASTSGNSPLHF
TRBD1,TRBJ1-6,-,TRBV11-2,TGTGCCAGCAGCTTATTTCGACAGGGAGGAACCTATAATTCACCCCTCCACTTT,CASSLFRQGGTYNSPLHF
-,TRBJ2-7,many,TRBV11-3,TGTGCCAGCGGGCGAGGGTACTACGAGCAGTACTTC,CASGRGYYEQYF
TRBD2,TRBJ2-7,-,TRBV11-1,TGTGCCAGCAGCTTAGTAGCGGGACTAGCGGGAGAGGTCCTCTACGAGCAGTACTTC,CASSLVAGLAGEVLYEQYF
TRBD1,TRBJ2-5,many,TRBV7-9,TGTGCCAGCAGCCTTACCGCAGGGGGATTTGAGACCCAGTACTTC,CASSLTAGGFETQYF
TRBD1,TRBJ2-5,many,TRBV7-2,TGTGCCAGCAGCGTAGACAGGGATAAAGTAGAGACCCAGTACTTC,CASSVDRDKVETQYF
-,TRBJ1-1,many,TRBV29-1,TGCAGCGTTGAAGATATAGAGGGAATTGAAGCTTTCTTT,CSVEDIEGIEAFF
-,TRBJ1-2,many,TRBV29-1,TGCAGCGTTGAAGGGGGGGCCTATGGCTACACCTTC,CSVEGGAYGYTF